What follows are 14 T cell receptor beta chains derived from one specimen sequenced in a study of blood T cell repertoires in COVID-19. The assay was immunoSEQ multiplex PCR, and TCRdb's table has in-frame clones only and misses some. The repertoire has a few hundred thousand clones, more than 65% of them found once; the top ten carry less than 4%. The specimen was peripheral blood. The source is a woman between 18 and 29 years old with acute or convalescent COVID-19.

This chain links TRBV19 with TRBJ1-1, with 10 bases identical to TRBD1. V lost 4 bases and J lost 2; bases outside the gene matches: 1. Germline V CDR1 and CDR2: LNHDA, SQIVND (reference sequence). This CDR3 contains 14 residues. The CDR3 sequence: CASSRTGGNTEAFF. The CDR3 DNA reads TGTGCCAGTAGTAGGACAGGGGGTAACACTGAAGCTTTCTTT.

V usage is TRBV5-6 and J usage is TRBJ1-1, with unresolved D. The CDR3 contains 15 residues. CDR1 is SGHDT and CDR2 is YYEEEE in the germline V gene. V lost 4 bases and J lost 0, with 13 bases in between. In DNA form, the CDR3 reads TGTGCCAGCAGCCTAACCGGACTGTTGAACACTGAAGCTTTCTTT. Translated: CASSLTGLLNTEAFF.

CDR3 amino acids: CASSPQGGSGYYEQYF. The CDR3 region has the DNA TGTGCCAGCAGCCCTCAGGGGGGATCGGGCTACTACGAGCAGTACTTC. The V call is TRBV4-2, the J call TRBJ2-7, with a possible D match to TRBD1 (7 bases). The CDR3 loop spans 16 amino acids. The germline gives CDR1 LGHNA, CDR2 YNFKEQ. The V gene lost 4 bases and the J gene lost 3 bases, with 19 bases spanning the gap.

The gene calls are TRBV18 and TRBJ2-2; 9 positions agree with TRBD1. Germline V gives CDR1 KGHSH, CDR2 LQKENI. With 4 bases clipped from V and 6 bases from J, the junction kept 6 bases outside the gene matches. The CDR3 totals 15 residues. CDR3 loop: CASSQGQGTSGELFF. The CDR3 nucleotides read TGTGCCAGCTCACAGGGACAGGGAACGTCCGGGGAGCTGTTTTTT.

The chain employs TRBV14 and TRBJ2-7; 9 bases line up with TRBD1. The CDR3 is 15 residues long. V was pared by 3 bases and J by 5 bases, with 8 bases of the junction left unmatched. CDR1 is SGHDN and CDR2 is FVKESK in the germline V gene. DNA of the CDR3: TGTGCCAGCAGCCATACCGGGACAGGGCTAAACGAGCAGTACTTC. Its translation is CASSHTGTGLNEQYF.

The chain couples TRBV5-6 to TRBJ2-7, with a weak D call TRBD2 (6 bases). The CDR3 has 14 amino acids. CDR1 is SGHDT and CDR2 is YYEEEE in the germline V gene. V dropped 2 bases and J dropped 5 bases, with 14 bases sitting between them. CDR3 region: CASSFYSGEDEQYF. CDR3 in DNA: TGTGCCAGCAGCTTTTATTCGGGAGAGGACGAGCAGTACTTC.

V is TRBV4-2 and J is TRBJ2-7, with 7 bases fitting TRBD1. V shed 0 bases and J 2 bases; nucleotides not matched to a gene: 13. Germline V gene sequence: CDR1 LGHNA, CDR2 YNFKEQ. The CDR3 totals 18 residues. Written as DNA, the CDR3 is TGTGCCAGCAGCCAAGATAAATCGACAGGGACAATTACCTACGAGCAGTACTTC. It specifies CASSQDKSTGTITYEQYF.

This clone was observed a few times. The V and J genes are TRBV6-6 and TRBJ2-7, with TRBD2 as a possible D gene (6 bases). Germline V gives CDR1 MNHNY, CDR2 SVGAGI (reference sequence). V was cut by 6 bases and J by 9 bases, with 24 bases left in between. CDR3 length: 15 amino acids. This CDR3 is CASSESGLLLARQYF. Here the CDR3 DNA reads TGTGCCAGCAGCGAATCGGGACTGCTCTTGGCGAGGCAGTACTTC.

CDR3 sequence reads: CASGRTVGTGGYEQYF. CDR3 bases: TGTGCCAGCGGCAGAACCGTGGGGACAGGGGGCTACGAGCAGTACTTC. The chain carries TRBV5-8 and TRBJ2-7, with 11 bases fitting TRBD1. The V gene's germline CDR1 is SGHTS and CDR2 YDEGEE. The CDR3 covers 16 residues. V gave up 7 bases and J gave up 3 bases; unmatched junction bases: 12.

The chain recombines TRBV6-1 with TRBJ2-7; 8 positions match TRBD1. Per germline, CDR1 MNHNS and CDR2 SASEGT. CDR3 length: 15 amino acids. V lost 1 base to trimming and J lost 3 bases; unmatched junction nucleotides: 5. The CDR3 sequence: CASSEGQGFVYEQYF. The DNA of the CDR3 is TGTGCCAGCAGTGAAGGACAGGGGTTCGTCTACGAGCAGTACTTC.

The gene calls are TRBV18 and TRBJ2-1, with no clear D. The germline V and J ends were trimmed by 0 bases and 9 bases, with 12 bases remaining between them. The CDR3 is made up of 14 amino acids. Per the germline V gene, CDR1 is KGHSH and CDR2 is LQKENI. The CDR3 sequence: CASSPPNPNGEQFF. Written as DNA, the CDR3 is TGTGCCAGCTCACCACCTAACCCTAATGGTGAGCAGTTCTTC.

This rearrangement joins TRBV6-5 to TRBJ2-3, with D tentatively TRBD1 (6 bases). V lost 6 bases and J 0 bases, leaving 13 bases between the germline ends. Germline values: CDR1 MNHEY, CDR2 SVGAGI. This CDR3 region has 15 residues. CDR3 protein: CASSRQAYSTDTQYF. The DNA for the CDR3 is TGTGCCAGCAGCCGACAGGCCTATAGCACAGATACGCAGTATTTT.

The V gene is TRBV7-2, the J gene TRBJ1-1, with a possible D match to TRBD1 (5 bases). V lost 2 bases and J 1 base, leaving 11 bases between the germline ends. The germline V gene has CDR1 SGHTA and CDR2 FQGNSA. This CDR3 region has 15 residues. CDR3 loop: CASSLRGSENTEAFF. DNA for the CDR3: TGTGCCAGCAGCTTACGGGGGTCGGAGAACACTGAAGCTTTCTTT.

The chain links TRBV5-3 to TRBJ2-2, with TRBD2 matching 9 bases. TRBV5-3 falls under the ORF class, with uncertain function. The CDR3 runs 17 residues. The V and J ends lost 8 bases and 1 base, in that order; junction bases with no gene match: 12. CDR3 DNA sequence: TGTGCCAGCGTAGTAAGTCGCGGGAGGGGGAACACCGGGGAGCTGTTTTTT. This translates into CASVVSRGRGNTGELFF.